The T cell receptor (beta chain) described here comes from a study of beta chain features in type 1 diabetes. The sample holds a few counts of this clone. The antigen is not known. Trimming left V 7 bases short and J 7 bases short, with 18 bases between. CDR1 LNHDA and CDR2 SQIVND come from the germline V gene (reference sequence). The CDR3 has 14 residues. Sorting based on CD45RO/CCR7/CD25/CD127/CD95/CD27 separated CD4+ naive, central memory, regulatory and stem cell-like memory cells. The study, taken as a whole, reports: Researchers report that Type 1 diabetes patients had moderately but significantly shorter TCRB CDR3s across all four CD4+ subsets.

The authors reverse transcribed all of the isolated RNA, so sequencing captured expressed TCRB transcripts. Here immunoSEQ multiplex PCR was the method, and the copy in TCRdb shows in-frame clones only, minus some. The data contain around 26,000 clones, 55% to 70% of them seen just once; the ten biggest clones take up 0.95% to 1.3%. This sequence was found in a woman aged 40-49 years with type 1 diabetes. The chain joins TRBV19 to TRBJ2-3; the D gene is possibly TRBD2 (6 bases). Material: stem cell memory CD4+ T cells from blood. CDR3 DNA sequence: TGTGCCAGTAAAAGCTCTGGCGGGGCGAATACGCAGTATTTT. The encoded protein is CASKSSGGANTQYF.